The 20 T cell receptor beta chains given below trace back to one sample, sequenced in a study of blood T cell repertoires in COVID-19. TCRdb's table, derived via immunoSEQ multiplex PCR, lists solely in-frame clones and lacks some. The repertoire consists of about 120,000 clones, with approximately 71% occurring once and the leading ten covering roughly 8.6%. The sequencing input was peripheral blood. The source of these receptors is a human donor in a cohort sampled during active COVID-19.

V usage is TRBV6-2 or TRBV6-3 and J usage is TRBJ2-7; 11 bases align to TRBD2. The CDR3 runs to 16 residues. J gave up 2 bases and V 0 bases, and 3 bases lay outside the gene matches. Germline V gene lookup returns CDR1 MNHEY and CDR2 SVGEGT. CDR3 in amino acids: CASSYSASGRTYEQYF. Here the CDR3 DNA reads TGTGCCAGCAGTTACTCAGCTAGCGGGAGGACCTACGAGCAGTACTTC.

This chain joins TRBV7-8 and TRBJ2-7; 11 nucleotides line up with TRBD2. With V trimmed by 3 bases and J by 3 bases, 10 bases remained unmatched. The CDR3 covers 17 residues. Germline V gene lookup returns CDR1 SGHVS and CDR2 FQNEAQ. The CDR3 DNA is TGTGCCAGCAGCTTGGACCCTCTAGCGGGAGGTTTCTACGAGCAGTACTTC. Its protein product is CASSLDPLAGGFYEQYF. Using reference TRBV7-8 and TRBJ2-7 for the parts outside the CDR3, the full variable domain is GAGVSQSPRYKVAKRGQDVALRCDPISGHVSLFWYQQALGQGPEFLTYFQNEAQLDKSGLPSDRFFAERPEGSVSTLKIQRTQQEDSAVYLCASSLDPLAGGFYEQYFGPGTRLTVT.

The J gene is TRBJ1-3, the V gene TRBV18; D unresolved. CDR3 length equals 15 residues. The V end was cut by 4 bases, the J end by 4 bases, with 14 bases between. The germline gives CDR1 KGHSH, CDR2 LQKENI. CDR3 DNA: TGTGCCAGCTCACTTCCCCCAGGTCCCGGAAACACCATATATTTT. Translating gives CASSLPPGPGNTIYF.

The J gene is TRBJ1-2, the V gene TRBV29-1; the D is unclear. CDR1 is SQVTM and CDR2 is ANQGSEA in the germline V gene. The CDR3 sequence is 12 residues long. V was pared by 2 bases and J by 1 base, with 5 bases between. The CDR3 nucleotides read TGCAGCGTTGAACGCTATAACTATGGCTACACCTTC. The encoded protein is CSVERYNYGYTF.

V gene TRBV11-3 combines with J gene TRBJ2-7; TRBD1 agrees at 8 bases. CDR3 length: 14 amino acids. V trimming: 5 bases; J trimming: 7 bases; junction bases outside the gene matches: 10. CDR1 and CDR2 from the germline V gene are SGHNT and YENEEA. DNA of the CDR3: TGTGCCAGCAGCCTAGGACAGGGAGCGAGTGAGCAGTACTTC. This sequence encodes CASSLGQGASEQYF.

The table lists this clone with a few counts. The CDR3 loop reads CASSYTSGRALNEQFF. As DNA, the CDR3 is TGTGCCAGCAGTTATACTAGCGGGAGGGCCTTAAATGAGCAGTTCTTC. The chain recombines TRBV27 with TRBJ2-1, with 13 bases aligning to TRBD2. Unmatched junction bases numbered 7, after V lost 4 bases and J lost 7 bases. Germline V gene lookup returns CDR1 MNHEY and CDR2 SMNVEV (reference sequence). The CDR3 spans 16 residues.

The chain couples TRBV5-5 to TRBJ1-2, with D hard to call. CDR1 is SGHKS and CDR2 is YYEKEE in the germline V gene (reference sequence). V lost 0 bases and J 5 bases, leaving 8 bases between the germline ends. CDR3 length: 13 amino acids. The CDR3 spells CASSLEQRYGYTF. The CDR3 DNA follows: TGTGCCAGCAGCTTGGAACAGAGATATGGCTACACCTTC.

The rearrangement joins TRBV6-2 or TRBV6-3 to TRBJ2-7; possibly TRBD2 for D (7 bases). V was shortened by 0 bases and J by 3 bases, with 12 bases between the two germline ends. CDR3 length: 15 residues. The germline V gene encodes CDR1 MNHEY and CDR2 SVGEGT. CDR3 loop: CASSYSGGGGYEQYF. The DNA of the CDR3 is TGTGCCAGCAGTTACTCAGGAGGGGGGGGCTACGAGCAGTACTTC.

The rearrangement links TRBV27 to TRBJ2-7, with a weak D call TRBD2 (6 bases). Germline values: CDR1 MNHEY, CDR2 SMNVEV (reference sequence). There are 15 residues in the CDR3. The V end was cut by 2 bases, the J end by 3 bases, with 14 bases between. The CDR3, as DNA: TGTGCCAGCAGTTTAAGGAGGGCCTTACTCTACGAGCAGTACTTC. This translates into CASSLRRALLYEQYF.

The genes are TRBV12-2 and TRBJ1-5; TRBD1 is taken as the D call from the table, unchecked against the DNA. TRBV12-2 is a pseudogene. The CDR3 sequence is 17 residues long. CDR3 nucleotide sequence: TGTGCAAGTCGCTATCCAGGGGGCTTATCGAGCAATCAGCCCCAGCATTTT. Its protein product is CASRYPGGLSSNQPQHF.

The V call is TRBV29-1, the J call TRBJ2-7; possible D gene TRBD1, 6 bases. This CDR3 is 13 amino acids long. Trimming left V 1 base short and J 3 bases short, with 10 bases between. CDR1 and CDR2 (germline): SQVTM, ANQGSEA. The CDR3 nucleotides read TGCAGCGTTGAAGGGGGACAAAACTACGAGCAGTACTTC. Protein sequence: CSVEGGQNYEQYF.

V and J are TRBV12-3 or TRBV12-4 and TRBJ1-5; no definite D call. Trimming took 3 bases from V and 8 from J, leaving 8 bases between them. This CDR3 is 12 amino acids long. The CDR3: CASSLPGKPQHF. The CDR3 DNA reads as TGTGCCAGCAGTTTGCCGGGGAAGCCCCAGCATTTT.

The V and J genes are TRBV28 and TRBJ2-7; 9 nucleotides line up with TRBD2. V shed 6 bases and J 2 bases; nucleotides not matched to a gene: 11. Per germline, CDR1 MDHEN and CDR2 SYDVKM. The CDR3 runs 16 residues. CDR3 amino acids: CASRGIGGRVPYEQYF. The CDR3 DNA reads TGTGCCAGCAGGGGGATTGGCGGGAGGGTTCCCTACGAGCAGTACTTC.

The chain combines TRBV6-5 with TRBJ1-4; D is ambiguous. The CDR3 contains 13 residues. The V end was cut by 6 bases, the J end by 8 bases, with 13 bases between. CDR1 and CDR2 (germline): MNHEY, SVGAGI. CDR3 region: CASRGGSGEKLFF. CDR3 nucleotides: TGTGCCAGCAGGGGAGGGAGTGGAGAAAAACTGTTTTTT.

The V call is TRBV7-6, the J call TRBJ2-7; TRBD1 matches 8 bases. V lost 8 bases and J lost 6; bases outside the gene matches: 12. The germline CDR1 and CDR2 sequences are SGHVS and FNYEAQ. The CDR3 contains 14 residues. The chain's CDR3 is CASSPGGLLTEQYF. CDR3 coding DNA: TGTGCCAGCTCCCCAGGGGGCCTCCTTACCGAGCAGTACTTC.

V is TRBV9 and J is TRBJ1-6; 9 bases line up with TRBD1. The length of the CDR3 is 15 residues. Trimming cost V 0 bases and J 10 bases; bases outside gene matches: 5. In germline, CDR1 is SGDLS, CDR2 YYNGEE. The CDR3, as DNA: TGTGCCAGCAGCGTAGCGACAGGGGGTCAATCACCCCTCCACTTT. The encoded protein is CASSVATGGQSPLHF.

This chain uses TRBV18 with TRBJ1-2, with 9 bases lining up with TRBD1. J gave up 7 bases and V 4 bases, and 7 bases lay outside the gene matches. This CDR3 region has 14 residues. The germline gives CDR1 KGHSH, CDR2 LQKENI. CDR3 region: CASSRDREVSGYTF. As DNA, the CDR3 is TGTGCCAGCTCACGGGACAGGGAGGTTTCTGGCTACACCTTC.

The gene calls are TRBV27 and TRBJ1-1, with D possibly matching TRBD1 (6 bases). CDR1 MNHEY and CDR2 SMNVEV come from the germline V gene (reference sequence). The CDR3 spans 12 residues. V shed 6 bases and J shed 1 base, with 6 bases lying between them. The CDR3 bases are TGTGCCAGCAGCAGGGGGAACACTGAAGCTTTCTTT. Translated, it gives CASSRGNTEAFF.

J is TRBJ1-2 and V is TRBV5-6; D remains ambiguous. Between the trimmed V and J ends, which lost 0 bases and 8 bases, there was a span of 11 bases. CDR1 and CDR2 (germline): SGHDT, YYEEEE. CDR3 length equals 13 residues. In DNA, the CDR3 is TGTGCCAGCAGCTTGGGAGGTCTAGGAGGCTACACCTTC. Residues: CASSLGGLGGYTF.

The chain employs TRBV5-1 and TRBJ2-5; maybe TRBD1 (6 bases). There are 16 residues in the CDR3. Germline CDR1 and CDR2: SGHRS and YFSETQ. V was trimmed by 2 bases and J by 2 bases, leaving 16 bases between them. The DNA of the CDR3 is TGCGCCAGCAGCTTTCGGCCGGGACAAAGTCAAGAGACCCAGTACTTC. It codes for CASSFRPGQSQETQYF.